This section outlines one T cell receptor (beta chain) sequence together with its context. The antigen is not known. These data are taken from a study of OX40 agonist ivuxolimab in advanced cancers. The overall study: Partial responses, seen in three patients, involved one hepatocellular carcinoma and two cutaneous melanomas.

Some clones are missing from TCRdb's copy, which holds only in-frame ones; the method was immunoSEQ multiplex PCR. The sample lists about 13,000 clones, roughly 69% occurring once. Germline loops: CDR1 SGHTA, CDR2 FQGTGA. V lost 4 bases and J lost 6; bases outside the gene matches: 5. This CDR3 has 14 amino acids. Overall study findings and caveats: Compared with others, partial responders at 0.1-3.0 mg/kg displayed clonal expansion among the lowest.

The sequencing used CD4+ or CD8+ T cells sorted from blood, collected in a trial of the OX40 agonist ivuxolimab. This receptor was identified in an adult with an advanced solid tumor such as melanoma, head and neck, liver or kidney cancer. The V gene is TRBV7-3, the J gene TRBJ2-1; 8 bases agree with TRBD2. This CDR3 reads CASSSRGGFNEQFF. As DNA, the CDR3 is TGTGCCAGCAGCTCACGGGGGGGATTCAATGAGCAGTTCTTC.